This T cell receptor (beta chain) came from a study of cytomegalovirus exposure and HLA in healthy donors. General study points: The study put under 200 TCR beta chains on its list as cytomegalovirus-associated.

Germline V CDR1 and CDR2: LNHDA, SQIVND (reference sequence). The V and J ends lost 10 bases and 10 bases respectively, with 17 bases between them. The CDR3 spans 13 residues. Use of 60 Vbeta and 13 Jbeta primers characterized the PCR. The table came from immunoSEQ multiplex PCR; TCRdb's copy has only in-frame clones and leaves some out. The data contain about 160,000 clones, 73% of them singletons. With regard to this clone: Antigen: not known.

The rearrangement joins TRBV19 to TRBJ1-6; D ambiguous. This sequence was found in a woman between 18 and 29 years old in good health and CMV-seronegative. Sequencing was done on a sample of PBMCs. The CDR3: CATREGGGSPLHF. CDR3 sequence (DNA): TGTGCCACCCGAGAGGGCGGAGGGTCACCCCTCCACTTT.